This T cell receptor beta chain appears in the sequencing data of a study of blood T cell repertoires in COVID-19. The method was immunoSEQ multiplex PCR; TCRdb's version includes in-frame clones alone and lacks a portion of them. This sample has 15,000 or so clones; approximately 83% occur once, and the top ten carry under 25%. This clone is medium-sized in the sample. Germline loops: CDR1 GTSNPN, CDR2 SVGIG (reference sequence). The CDR3 consists of 13 residues. Trimming removed 5 bases from V and 4 bases from J; junction bases left unmatched: 3. The origin of this receptor is a woman aged 55-69 years with acute or convalescent COVID-19. The sample was peripheral blood. The chain uses TRBV30 and TRBJ1-5, with TRBD1 matching 9 bases. In DNA form, the CDR3 reads TGTGCCTGGGCCGGGACAGGGAATCAGCCCCAGCATTTT. Amino acids: CAWAGTGNQPQHF. Full variable domain (missing parts from reference TRBV30 and TRBJ1-5): SQTIHQWPATLVQPVGSPLSLECTVEGTSNPNLYWYRQAAGRGLQLLFYSVGIGQISSEVPQNLSASRPQDRQFILSSKKLLLSDSGFYLCAWAGTGNQPQHFGDGTRLSIL.